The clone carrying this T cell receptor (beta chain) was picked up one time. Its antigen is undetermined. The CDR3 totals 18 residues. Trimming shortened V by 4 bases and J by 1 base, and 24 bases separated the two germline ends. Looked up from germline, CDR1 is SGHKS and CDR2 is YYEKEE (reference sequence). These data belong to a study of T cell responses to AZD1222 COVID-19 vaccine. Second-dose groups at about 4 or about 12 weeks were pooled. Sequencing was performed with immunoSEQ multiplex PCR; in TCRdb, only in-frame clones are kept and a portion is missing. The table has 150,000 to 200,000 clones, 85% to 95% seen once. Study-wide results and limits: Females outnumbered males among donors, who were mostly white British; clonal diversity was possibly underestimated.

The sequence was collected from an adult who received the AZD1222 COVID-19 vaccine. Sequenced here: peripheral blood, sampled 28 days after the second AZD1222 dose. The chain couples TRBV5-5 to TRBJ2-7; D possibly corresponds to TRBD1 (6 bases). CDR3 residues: CASSKGRYRGNGSYEQYF. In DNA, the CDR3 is TGTGCCAGCAGCAAAGGACGCTATAGGGGGAATGGGTCCTACGAGCAGTACTTC.